This TCR beta chain was identified during a study of blood T cell repertoires in COVID-19. Overall study: Some COVID-19 samples were acute and others convalescent; all came from the United States, Italy and Spain.

V shed 4 bases and J shed 4 bases, with 13 bases lying between them. The length of the CDR3 is 14 residues. Germline lookup yields CDR1 LNHDA and CDR2 SQIVND (reference sequence). Authors' methods: Estimated nucleated cell counts came from reference gene primer amplification. Sequencing was performed with immunoSEQ multiplex PCR; in TCRdb, only in-frame clones are kept and a portion is missing. V and J calls and clone size come straight from that table; D and trimming were deduced from the DNA. The data contain nearly 250,000 clones, approximately 80% of them singletons. The source is a woman of 80 years or more with acute or convalescent COVID-19. Specimen: peripheral blood. The gene calls are TRBV19 and TRBJ1-1, with D uncertain. Here the CDR3 DNA reads TGTGCCAGTAGTACTCCAGACAAGCCCACTGAAGCTTTCTTT. This encodes CASSTPDKPTEAFF.